The sequence of this TCR beta chain was determined in a study of blood T cell repertoires in COVID-19. Looking at the study overall: PBMCs, B-cell-depleted T cells, or T cells were the source of the cDNA or gDNA that made up the material.

One Seattle source followed patients from active infection through their disease course. V shed 0 bases and J shed 5 bases, with 7 bases lying between them. Looked up from germline, CDR1 is KGHDR and CDR2 is SFDVKD. The CDR3 is made up of 14 amino acids. Libraries were prepared by immunoSEQ multiplex PCR; TCRdb keeps only in-frame clonotypes and omits some of them. The sample has some 330,000 clones, over 85% seen once; the top ten hold 1.8%. Material: peripheral blood. The source of this sequence is a woman under 40 with COVID-19, enrolled during active disease. This chain joins TRBV24-1 and TRBJ1-5; no firm D call. CDR3: CATSDLSTDQPQHF. The CDR3, as DNA: TGTGCCACCAGTGATTTGTCTACAGATCAGCCCCAGCATTTT.